This entry lists 26 T cell receptor beta chains sequenced from one sample in a study of T cell responses to AZD1222 COVID-19 vaccine listed by TCRdb under 2021. This specimen's time point label, per the study, means: baseline before first vaccination. The library was produced with the immunoSEQ multiplex PCR assay. In TCRdb, the immuneACCESS table is reduced to in-frame sequences with V and J assigned. These tables do not hold every clone; where another copy was compared, an unresolved V gene accounts for under half, and the others remain unexplained. This sample gives 95,000 to 100,000 clones in total; about 88% of them show up just once. Of the sample, roughly 1.7% is held by the ten largest clones. The sequencing here drew on peripheral blood, taken on day 0 of AZD1222 vaccination. These receptors all come from an adult in good health.

V and J are TRBV5-4 and TRBJ1-2; TRBD1 is a possible D gene (5 bases). V lost 1 base and J lost 2, with 12 bases in between. The CDR3 totals 15 residues. Germline values: CDR1 SGHNT, CDR2 YYREEE (reference sequence). CDR3 nucleotides: TGTGCCAGCAGCTTGAGTGGGGACGGGAACTATGGCTACACCTTC. It codes for CASSLSGDGNYGYTF.

The chain combines TRBV6-4 with TRBJ2-1; TRBD2 aligns across 9 bases. CDR1 and CDR2 (germline): MRHNA, SNTAGT. With 3 bases clipped from V and 8 bases from J, the junction kept 2 bases outside the gene matches. The CDR3 sequence is 13 residues long. This CDR3 is CASSDLAGDEQFF. DNA of the CDR3: TGTGCCAGCAGTGATTTAGCGGGGGATGAGCAGTTCTTC.

The rearrangement joins TRBV6-5 to TRBJ1-3, with 11 bases aligning to TRBD1. The trim removed 8 bases at V and 4 bases at J, leaving 7 bases unmatched. Germline V gives CDR1 MNHEY, CDR2 SVGAGI. This CDR3 is 15 amino acids long. The CDR3 nucleotides are TGTGCCAGCGGGGACAGGGGGGTATCAGGAAACACCATATATTTT. Protein product: CASGDRGVSGNTIYF.

V usage is TRBV19 and J usage is TRBJ1-2, with D maybe TRBD1 (6 bases). Trimming took off 4 bases at V and 8 bases at J, with 20 bases between the two ends. Per germline, CDR1 LNHDA and CDR2 SQIVND (reference sequence). The CDR3 runs to 15 residues. The chain's CDR3 is CASSTFGGPVGGYTF. In nucleotides, the CDR3 is TGTGCCAGTAGTACCTTCGGGGGCCCCGTTGGAGGCTACACCTTC.

The chain carries TRBV3-1 (or the pseudogene TRBV3-2) and TRBJ1-2; maybe TRBD1 (6 bases). Trimming stripped 8 bases from V and 4 bases from J, with 17 bases between. In germline, CDR1 is LGHDT, CDR2 YNNKEL (reference sequence). The CDR3 totals 14 residues. In nucleotides, the CDR3 is TGTGCCAGCGCACGGGGGGGCAGAGCCTATGGCTACACCTTC. Encoded protein: CASARGGRAYGYTF.

The chain joins TRBV6-1 to TRBJ2-3, with 10 bases lining up with TRBD1. The CDR3 covers 17 residues. J gave up 2 bases and V 0 bases, and 5 bases lay outside the gene matches. Germline V lookup: CDR1 MNHNS, CDR2 SASEGT. The CDR3 coding sequence is TGTGCCAGCAGTGAAGCGTTGGGACAGGGGCCCACAGATACGCAGTATTTT. Protein sequence: CASSEALGQGPTDTQYF.

V is TRBV30 and J is TRBJ2-7; possibly TRBD1 for D (5 bases). The CDR3 contains 14 residues. Trimming removed 3 bases from V and 2 bases from J, with 14 bases in between. From germline, CDR1 is GTSNPN and CDR2 SVGIG (reference sequence). The CDR3 here is CAWRIPGIPYEQYF. The CDR3 DNA reads as TGTGCCTGGAGGATACCAGGGATCCCCTACGAGCAGTACTTC. Drawing the rest from reference TRBV30 and TRBJ2-7, the complete variable domain is SQTIHQWPATLVQPVGSPLSLECTVEGTSNPNLYWYRQAAGRGLQLLFYSVGIGQISSEVPQNLSASRPQDRQFILSSKKLLLSDSGFYLCAWRIPGIPYEQYFGPGTRLTVT.

The genes are TRBV29-1 and TRBJ1-1; no definite D call. The CDR3 sequence is 13 residues long. V was clipped by 1 base and J by 8 bases, with 14 bases between them. Per germline, CDR1 SQVTM and CDR2 ANQGSEA. The CDR3 DNA sequence: TGCAGCGTTGAAGGGGTGACTACCTACGAAGCTTTCTTT. Translated, it gives CSVEGVTTYEAFF.

The chain couples TRBV5-8 to TRBJ2-1; a weak D match, TRBD2 (6 bases). CDR3 size: 17 residues. Trimming pared 3 bases from V and 7 bases from J, leaving 23 bases between. CDR1 and CDR2 from the germline V gene are SGHTS and YDEGEE. CDR3 nucleotide sequence: TGTGCCAGCAGCTCCGGGACTCTCCTGGGGGTGGGGAATGAGCAGTTCTTC. Its protein is CASSSGTLLGVGNEQFF.

The chain links TRBV7-3 to TRBJ2-2, with D perhaps TRBD2 (6 bases). The CDR3 sequence is 14 residues long. Trimming took 2 bases from V and 5 from J, leaving 9 bases between them. Germline V gene data show CDR1 as SGHTA and CDR2 as FQGTGA. The CDR3 bases are TGTGCCAGCAGCTTAGGAGGGCGGACCGGGGAGCTGTTTTTT. It is translated as CASSLGGRTGELFF.

CDR3: CASSETSVGQSPLHF. For the CDR3, the DNA is TGTGCCAGCAGTGAAACTTCTGTCGGTCAATCACCCCTCCACTTT. The rearrangement uses TRBV2 and TRBJ1-6; no clear D gene. Germline values: CDR1 SNHLY, CDR2 FYNNEI. The V end was cut by 2 bases, the J end by 10 bases, with 15 bases between. This CDR3 is 15 amino acids long.

This chain joins TRBV3-1 (or the pseudogene TRBV3-2) and TRBJ1-2, with 9 positions matching TRBD1. The CDR3 length is 16 residues. Per germline, CDR1 LGHDT and CDR2 YNNKEL (reference sequence). The junction had 5 bases not matched to a gene; V was cut back by 2 bases and J by 1 base. CDR3 bases: TGTGCCAGCAGCCAAAGGGGACAGGGCGATAACTATGGCTACACCTTC. This translates into CASSQRGQGDNYGYTF.

The rearrangement links TRBV29-1 to TRBJ1-1; TRBD1 is a possible D gene (6 bases). CDR1 is SQVTM and CDR2 is ANQGSEA in the germline V gene. This CDR3 has 12 amino acids. V lost 4 bases and J 2 bases, leaving 8 bases between the germline ends. The CDR3 DNA reads as TGCAGCGTTGGACAGGACAACACTGAAGCTTTCTTT. This sequence encodes CSVGQDNTEAFF.

The chain combines TRBV4-3 with TRBJ2-7; D might be TRBD2 (6 bases). Germline V lookup: CDR1 LGHNA, CDR2 YSLEER. CDR3 length: 15 residues. The V gene lost 5 bases and the J gene lost 1 base, with 15 bases spanning the gap. The CDR3 DNA is TGCGCCAGCAGCGCCGGGTCGGAGGGGTCCTACGAGCAGTACTTC. It translates to CASSAGSEGSYEQYF.

CDR3 DNA: TGCGCCAGCAGCCAGTACGGTAGGGATGTAGAAGCTTTCTTT. This encodes CASSQYGRDVEAFF. The chain has TRBV4-1 and TRBJ1-1, with D unclear. Trimming removed 3 bases at V and 8 bases at J, with 16 bases between. Germline CDR1 is MGHRA and CDR2 is YSYEKL. The CDR3 spans 14 residues.

The chain is built from TRBV19 and TRBJ1-6; 10 bases map to TRBD1. This CDR3 comprises 16 residues. The junction had 8 bases not matched to a gene; V was cut back by 5 bases and J by 7 bases. Germline CDR1 reads LNHDA; CDR2 reads SQIVND (reference sequence). The CDR3 DNA follows: TGTGCCAGTAGTGCCGGGACAGGGGAGGTCAATTCACCCCTCCACTTT. Its translation is CASSAGTGEVNSPLHF.

The rearrangement uses TRBV4-3 and TRBJ1-2, with 9 bases matching TRBD1. Germline loops: CDR1 LGHNA, CDR2 YSLEER. The CDR3 length is 14 residues. V was pared by 5 bases and J by 8 bases, with 9 bases of the junction left unmatched. The CDR3 sequence is CASSSGQGPRGYTF. In DNA form, the CDR3 reads TGCGCCAGCAGCTCGGGACAGGGACCGAGGGGCTACACCTTC.

The chain joins TRBV5-1 to TRBJ1-1; TRBD1 agrees at 7 bases. Germline V gives CDR1 SGHRS, CDR2 YFSETQ. V was pared by 0 bases and J by 4 bases, with 6 bases of the junction left unmatched. The CDR3 is 15 amino acids. The CDR3 reads CASSLERQGSTEAFF. As DNA, the CDR3 is TGCGCCAGCAGCTTGGAAAGACAGGGTAGCACTGAAGCTTTCTTT.

A single count supports this clone. The chain uses TRBV15 and TRBJ1-2; 7 bases agree with TRBD1. V gave up 1 base and J gave up 5 bases; unmatched junction bases: 7. The CDR3 sequence is 15 residues long. The germline V gene encodes CDR1 LNHNV and CDR2 YYDKDF (reference sequence). Written as DNA, the CDR3 is TGTGCCACCAGCAGAGCCTCAGGGGGAACGTATGGCTACACCTTC. Amino acid sequence: CATSRASGGTYGYTF.

This chain uses TRBV4-2 with TRBJ2-3, with TRBD2 matching over 11 bases. Trimming at V came to 3 bases and at J to 0 bases, leaving 11 bases not matched to a gene. CDR1 and CDR2 (germline): LGHNA, YNFKEQ. The CDR3 length is 19 residues. CDR3 amino acids: CASSQSLAGGRKSTDTQYF. The CDR3 DNA reads as TGTGCCAGCAGCCAGAGTCTAGCGGGGGGAAGAAAGAGCACAGATACGCAGTATTTT.

This clone was counted only a few times. The J gene is TRBJ2-7, the V gene TRBV7-9; D not certain. Germline CDR1 and CDR2: SEHNR and FQNEAQ (reference sequence). CDR3 size: 17 residues. V was pared by 5 bases and J by 1 base, with 21 bases between. In nucleotides, the CDR3 is TGTGCCAGCAGCCCGATGAGAGGACGGAAAGGGTCCTACGAGCAGTACTTC. Encoded protein: CASSPMRGRKGSYEQYF.

The chain uses TRBV7-9 and TRBJ2-7; D may correspond to TRBD1 or TRBD2 (5 bases each). The germline V and J ends were trimmed by 5 bases and 2 bases, with 10 bases remaining between them. The CDR3 consists of 13 residues. Germline V lookup: CDR1 SEHNR, CDR2 FQNEAQ (reference sequence). CDR3 DNA: TGTGCCAGCAGCCGGGACGGTACCTACGAGCAGTACTTC. It encodes CASSRDGTYEQYF.

This sequence joins TRBV19 and TRBJ2-7, with 14 bases aligning to TRBD2. Trimming at V came to 4 bases and at J to 2 bases, leaving 4 bases not matched to a gene. The CDR3 has 16 amino acids. CDR1 is LNHDA, CDR2 SQIVND, per germline (reference sequence). The CDR3: CASSKGLAGAAYEQYF. CDR3 sequence (DNA): TGTGCCAGTAGTAAGGGACTAGCGGGGGCCGCCTACGAGCAGTACTTC.

This clone was counted once. The gene calls are TRBV5-1 and TRBJ1-6; D not certain. The V end was cut by 0 bases, the J end by 5 bases, with 9 bases between. The CDR3 loop spans 15 amino acids. The germline CDR1 and CDR2 sequences are SGHRS and YFSETQ. The CDR3 loop reads CASSLGGNDNSPLHF. CDR3 nucleotides: TGCGCCAGCAGCTTGGGCGGGAACGATAATTCACCCCTCCACTTT.

The J gene is TRBJ1-4, the V gene TRBV30; D gene ambiguous. Germline-derived CDR1 and CDR2 are GTSNPN and SVGIG (reference sequence). The CDR3 totals 14 residues. V was clipped by 0 bases and J by 8 bases, with 13 bases between them. The CDR3 DNA reads as TGTGCCTGGAGTGTACAATCAAGTAGCGAAAAACTGTTTTTT. Protein sequence: CAWSVQSSSEKLFF.

The chain couples TRBV7-8 to TRBJ1-4; 9 nucleotides agree with TRBD1. The CDR3 is 15 amino acids. Germline assignment: CDR1 SGHVS and CDR2 FQNEAQ. Trimming cost V 1 base and J 6 bases; bases outside gene matches: 3. Written as DNA, the CDR3 is TGTGCCAGCAGCTTAGAAGGGACAGGGTATGAAAAACTGTTTTTT. This codes for CASSLEGTGYEKLFF.